This entry concerns a single TCR beta chain. Its antigen is unknown. These data come from a study of identical twins. Study-level results: Findings came from cross-sectional statistics, without long-term follow-up of donors.

Unique molecular identifiers were present on the cDNA, which also gained a universal primer site by template switching. TCRdb independently ran MiXCR on the 5' RACE reads; one entry per CDR3 protein. The table includes 1.5 million to 2 million distinct CDR3 sequences, 25% to 35% detected once. The specimen sequenced was cord blood. The clonotype was recovered from a newborn girl in good health.

The CDR3 DNA reads TGTGCCAGCAGTCTTCGACTCGTACCGTCTAGCGCAGATACGCAGTATTTT. This sequence encodes CASSLRLVPSSADTQYF. The V and J genes are TRBV12-3 or TRBV12-4 and TRBJ2-3, with D tentatively TRBD2 (6 bases). V lost 5 bases and J lost 4, with 22 bases in between. CDR3 size: 17 residues.